The 27 T cell receptor beta chains in this list originate from one sample, sequenced in a study of metastatic and nonmetastatic thyroid tumors. TCRdb re-called the PCR reads via MiXCR. The sample shows roughly 30,000 clones, around 20% of them seen only once. All patients were treatment-naive before thyroid surgery. The sample was blood. The receptor source for this set is a female donor with papillary thyroid cancer or a benign thyroid nodule (not recorded which). Some clones in this sample may be carry-over from other donors' samples.

The chain has TRBV7-3 and TRBJ1-3, with a weak D call TRBD1 (6 bases). Per germline, CDR1 SGHTA and CDR2 FQGTGA. The V gene lost 5 bases and the J gene lost 4 bases, with 24 bases spanning the gap. The CDR3 loop spans 18 amino acids. CDR3 nucleotides: TGTGCCAGCAGCCCACAGGGCGCCGGGGCTCCCCGAGGAAACACCATATATTTT. Amino acids: CASSPQGAGAPRGNTIYF.

In its sample, this clone was seen many times. The rearrangement uses TRBV12-3 or TRBV12-4 and TRBJ2-6; D remains ambiguous. Trimming took 4 bases from V and 0 from J, leaving 7 bases between them. The CDR3 extends over 15 amino acids. The CDR3 here is CASSYLVSGANVLTF. The CDR3 nucleotides are TGTGCCAGCAGTTATCTCGTCTCTGGGGCCAACGTCCTGACTTTC.

A remark on this clone: At one boundary the junction diverges from the germline segment, which might be a read error. The chain joins TRBV7-7 to TRBJ2-2, with 8 bases that match TRBD2. In germline, CDR1 is SSHAT, CDR2 FNYEAQ (reference sequence). This CDR3 comprises 16 residues. The CDR3 nucleotides are TGTGCTAGCAGCCAAGTTAGCGGGGACTCTACCGGGGAGCTGTTTTTT. As protein: CASSQVSGDSTGELFF.

This clone has at least ten counts. J is TRBJ1-3 and V is TRBV12-3 or TRBV12-4; D is undetermined. V was clipped by 6 bases and J by 0 bases, with 12 bases between them. The CDR3 sequence is 15 residues long. CDR3 in amino acids: CASSLERASGNTIYF. CDR3 coding DNA: TGTGCCAGCAGCCTAGAGAGGGCCTCTGGAAACACCATATATTTT.

The rearrangement links TRBV7-8 to TRBJ2-7, with no clear D. The CDR3 extends over 12 amino acids. The V end lost 2 bases, the J end lost 9 bases, and 11 bases lay between the germline ends. The V gene's germline CDR1 is SGHVS and CDR2 FQNEAQ. The CDR3 loop is CASSLIDVWQYF. The CDR3 DNA is TGTGCCAGCAGCTTAATTGATGTTTGGCAGTACTTC.

This clone was recorded at least ten times. CDR3 in amino acids: CASSLDRNNEQFF. Written as DNA, the CDR3 is TGTGCCAGCAGCTTAGACAGGAACAATGAGCAGTTCTTC. This chain joins TRBV11-2 and TRBJ2-1, with D uncertain. The germline gives CDR1 SGHAT, CDR2 FQNNGV. The length of the CDR3 is 13 residues. V lost 0 bases and J lost 5, with 5 bases in between.

The V call is TRBV30, the J call TRBJ2-7, with D tentatively TRBD2 (5 bases). Germline V gene data show CDR1 as GTSNPN and CDR2 as SVGIG (reference sequence). The CDR3 covers 15 residues. V lost 1 base to trimming and J lost 0 bases, with 13 bases between them. Written as DNA, the CDR3 is TGTGCCTGGAGTGGTGAGGGTGAGCGCTCCTACGAGCAGTACTTC. Protein sequence: CAWSGEGERSYEQYF.

This clone has only a few counts. This chain uses TRBV6-1 with TRBJ2-2; D is perhaps TRBD2 (6 bases). The CDR3 has 14 amino acids. CDR1 MNHNS and CDR2 SASEGT come from the germline V gene. V was clipped by 11 bases and J by 4 bases, with 17 bases between them. This CDR3 is CAVTRLVSTGELFF. CDR3 DNA sequence: TGTGCCGTAACGAGACTAGTGTCCACCGGGGAGCTGTTTTTT.

This CDR3 reads CASRGLAGAYNEQFF. In nucleotides, the CDR3 is TGTGCCAGCAGGGGACTAGCGGGAGCCTACAATGAGCAGTTCTTC. The chain is built from TRBV28 and TRBJ2-1; 14 bases are a match to TRBD2. The germline V gene encodes CDR1 MDHEN and CDR2 SYDVKM. After removal of 6 bases from V and 2 bases from J, the junction contained 0 bases not matched to a gene. The CDR3 totals 15 residues.

A note on this clone: One junction end does not reproduce the germline sequence, and a read error may be involved. V usage is TRBV11-3 and J usage is TRBJ2-7, with 7 bases identical to TRBD1. The CDR3 covers 14 residues. The V gene's germline CDR1 is SGHNT and CDR2 YENEEA. CDR3: CVSSRERGRYEQYF. The CDR3 DNA follows: TGTGTCAGCAGCAGGGAAAGGGGGCGTTACGAGCAGTACTTC.

This clone was seen many times. Here the CDR3 reads CSVALARGGELFF. DNA for the CDR3: TGCAGCGTTGCCCTAGCGCGAGGCGGGGAGCTGTTTTTT. This chain joins TRBV29-1 and TRBJ2-2, with TRBD2 as a possible D gene (6 bases). Trimming took off 4 bases at V and 7 bases at J, with 13 bases between the two ends. The CDR3 is 13 residues long. Looked up from germline, CDR1 is SQVTM and CDR2 is ANQGSEA.

This clone was recorded many times. The chain combines TRBV5-1 with TRBJ2-2; maybe TRBD1 (6 bases). Trimming pared 1 base from V and 4 bases from J, leaving 8 bases between. The germline V gene has CDR1 SGHRS and CDR2 YFSETQ. The CDR3 sequence is 14 residues long. CDR3 residues: CASSLMTGTGELFF. As DNA, the CDR3 is TGCGCCAGCAGCTTGATGACAGGCACCGGGGAGCTGTTTTTT. Complete variable domain (other parts from reference TRBV5-1 and TRBJ2-2): KAGVTQTPRYLIKTRGQQVTLSCSPISGHRSVSWYQQTPGQGLQFLFEYFSETQRNKGNFPGRFSGRQFSNSRSEMNVSTLELGDSALYLCASSLMTGTGELFFGEGSRLTVL.

Sample share makes this clone medium-sized (0.01 to 0.1%). The rearrangement links TRBV15 to TRBJ1-3; D not resolved. Germline values: CDR1 LNHNV, CDR2 YYDKDF (reference sequence). Trimming pared 0 bases from V and 4 bases from J, leaving 7 bases between. CDR3 length equals 14 residues. This CDR3 is CATSREGGGNTIYF. The CDR3 nucleotides are TGTGCCACCAGCAGAGAAGGCGGGGGAAACACCATATATTTT. The complete variable domain, with remaining parts taken from reference TRBV15 and TRBJ1-3, reads DAMVIQNPRYQVTQFGKPVTLSCSQTLNHNVMYWYQQKSSQAPKLLFHYYDKDFNNEADTPDNFQSRRPNTSFCFLDIRSPGLGDTAMYLCATSREGGGNTIYFGEGSWLTVV.

The J gene is TRBJ2-6, the V gene TRBV11-1; D is possibly TRBD1 (6 bases). The CDR3 totals 17 residues. Germline V gene lookup returns CDR1 SGHAT and CDR2 FQDESV (reference sequence). The V end was cut by 6 bases, the J end by 0 bases, with 15 bases between. The chain's CDR3 is CASRIGRGNSGANVLTF. Here the CDR3 DNA reads TGTGCCAGCAGAATAGGCAGGGGAAACTCTGGGGCCAACGTCCTGACTTTC.

In its sample, this clone was seen many times. Given a much more abundant clone one base away, this may be a read error. The chain has TRBV6-5 and TRBJ2-1, with D possibly TRBD1 on 5 matching bases. CDR3 length equals 16 residues. The V gene's germline CDR1 is MNHEY and CDR2 SVGAGI. Trimming shortened V by 2 bases and J by 15 bases, and 26 bases separated the two germline ends. This CDR3 reads CASSYPPDSEPKERFF. The CDR3 DNA reads TGTGCCAGCAGTTACCCACCTGACAGTGAGCCGAAAGAGAGGTTCTTC.

The chain is built from TRBV6-2 or TRBV6-3 and TRBJ2-3; D gene uncertain. From germline, CDR1 is MNHEY and CDR2 SVGEGT. The CDR3 length is 19 residues. The V end lost 7 bases, the J end lost 1 base, and 27 bases lay between the germline ends. CDR3 nucleotide sequence: TGTGCCAGCATTAAGAAGGAATTTGTATACCGCTCCGGCACAGATACGCAGTATTTT. Translating gives CASIKKEFVYRSGTDTQYF.

This clone was seen a handful of times. The chain combines TRBV27 with TRBJ2-7; 9 bases map to TRBD1. The CDR3 has 15 amino acids. The germline CDR1 and CDR2 sequences are MNHEY and SMNVEV (reference sequence). After removal of 5 bases from V and 3 bases from J, the junction contained 8 bases not matched to a gene. The CDR3: CASSPSTGGSYEQYF. The CDR3 DNA reads as TGTGCCAGCAGTCCCTCAACAGGGGGCAGCTACGAGCAGTACTTC.

The V and J genes are TRBV5-1 and TRBJ2-3; TRBD2 agrees at 8 bases. V lost 3 bases, J lost 6 bases, and 15 bases stayed unmatched. Per germline, CDR1 SGHRS and CDR2 YFSETQ. CDR3 length equals 17 residues. Written as DNA, the CDR3 is TGCGCCAGCAGCTCTGGAGGGTCTAGCGGGTCGCTCGATACGCAGTATTTT. It translates to CASSSGGSSGSLDTQYF. The full variable domain, completed using reference TRBV5-1 and TRBJ2-3, is KAGVTQTPRYLIKTRGQQVTLSCSPISGHRSVSWYQQTPGQGLQFLFEYFSETQRNKGNFPGRFSGRQFSNSRSEMNVSTLELGDSALYLCASSSGGSSGSLDTQYFGPGTRLTVL.

The V call is TRBV20-1, the J call TRBJ2-1; TRBD2 matches at 9 bases. The CDR3 runs 17 residues. Germline values: CDR1 DFQATT, CDR2 SNEGSKA (reference sequence). The J segment lost 6 bases and the V segment lost 4 bases, leaving 16 bases of the junction unmatched. DNA for the CDR3: TGCAGTGCTAAATCGTGGGGCGGGAGGGCCAGTCTCAATGAGCAGTTCTTC. Translated: CSAKSWGGRASLNEQFF.

This clone was seen many times. V gene TRBV2 combines with J gene TRBJ2-4, with D tentatively TRBD1 (6 bases). CDR1 and CDR2 from the germline V gene are SNHLY and FYNNEI. This CDR3 region has 11 residues. V lost 5 bases, J lost 8 bases, and 7 bases lay in between. The CDR3 protein is CASSYRDIQYF. In DNA, the CDR3 is TGTGCCAGCAGTTACAGGGACATTCAGTACTTC.

This clone was seen many times. The rearrangement uses TRBV6-1 and TRBJ2-5; no clear D gene. The CDR3 has 14 amino acids. Germline loops: CDR1 MNHNS, CDR2 SASEGT. The V end was cut by 6 bases, the J end by 2 bases, with 13 bases between. The CDR3 DNA reads TGTGCCAGCAGAGTATGGACGGATCAAGAGACCCAGTACTTC. This encodes CASRVWTDQETQYF.

This clone was counted at least ten times. The rearrangement uses TRBV3-1 and TRBJ2-7; 7 bases align to TRBD1. CDR3 size: 14 residues. The germline V gene has CDR1 LGHDT and CDR2 YNNKEL (reference sequence). V gave up 3 bases and J gave up 2 bases; unmatched junction bases: 4. CDR3 sequence: CASSHRQGPYEQYF. The DNA of the CDR3 is TGTGCCAGCAGCCATCGACAGGGCCCCTACGAGCAGTACTTC.

This clone was counted a few times. J is TRBJ2-1 and V is TRBV20-1; TRBD2 might be the D (6 bases). The germline gives CDR1 DFQATT, CDR2 SNEGSKA (reference sequence). CDR3 size: 12 residues. Trimming left V 4 bases short and J 7 bases short, with 11 bases between. In DNA form, the CDR3 reads TGCAGTGCTACGGGGGTTTGGAATGAGCAGTTCTTC. It encodes CSATGVWNEQFF.

This clone has just a few counts. One junction end disagrees with the germline gene, perhaps due to a read error. Here the CDR3 DNA reads TGTGACAGCACCTCCGGGGGAGATCGGAGTGAGCAGTTCTTC. It encodes CDSTSGGDRSEQFF. The genes are TRBV6-2 or TRBV6-3 and TRBJ2-1; tentative D call: TRBD2 (6 bases). The CDR3 consists of 14 residues. Germline-derived CDR1 and CDR2 are MNHEY and SVGEGT.

This clone was counted a few times. The chain is built from TRBV6-5 and TRBJ2-1; 8 positions agree with TRBD1. CDR1 is MNHEY, CDR2 SVGAGI, per germline. This CDR3 is 16 amino acids long. V lost 2 bases to trimming and J lost 5 bases; unmatched junction nucleotides: 8. CDR3 sequence reads: CASSYLDRAADNEQFF. CDR3 in DNA: TGTGCCAGCAGTTACCTGGACAGGGCGGCGGACAATGAGCAGTTCTTC.

The count of this clone is one. V is TRBV11-2 and J is TRBJ2-7; possible D gene TRBD1, 6 bases. V was trimmed by 3 bases and J by 5 bases, leaving 14 bases between them. The CDR3 runs 14 residues. Germline CDR1 is SGHAT and CDR2 is FQNNGV. In DNA form, the CDR3 reads TGTGCCAGCAGCTTCATAGCAGGGGTCCACGAGCAGTACTTC. Its translation is CASSFIAGVHEQYF.

This clone appeared once. One end of the junction fails to match germline, which may point to a read error. This specimen includes other DNA sequences encoding the same CDR3. The V call is TRBV4-1, the J call TRBJ2-7, with 9 bases that match TRBD2. The CDR3 has 17 amino acids. CDR1 is MGHRA, CDR2 YSYEKL, per germline. CDR3 nucleotides: TGTGCCAGCAGCCCCCGAACGGCGGGGGGGCTAAGCTACGAGCAGTACTTC. Protein product: CASSPRTAGGLSYEQYF.